The rows below give T cell receptor beta chains drawn from one sample of a study of identical twins. TCRdb used MiXCR to reprocess the 5' RACE reads, holding one entry per CDR3 protein. The sample lists about 900,000 distinct CDR3 sequences; around 12% were seen once. These sequences were also reported in another study, on yellow fever vaccine responses in identical twins.

Sequenced: PBMCs. The receptors were sampled from a young woman in good health. CDR3s include the opening cysteine and the closing phenylalanine or tryptophan. A D gene is named only where the DNA matches it firmly. Clone size is given for some rows only: seen once, a few or many times, or a class if the clone is expanded.

V gene	clone size	CDR3 length	D gene	J gene	CDR3 protein	CDR3 DNA
TRBV27	few	14	-	TRBJ2-1	CASSPGSGSNEQFF	TGTGCCAGCAGTCCCGGGTCAGGGAGCAATGAGCAGTTCTTC
TRBV10-3	few	16	TRBD2	TRBJ2-5	CAISEALAGGQETQYF	TGTGCCATCAGTGAGGCACTAGCGGGAGGGCAAGAGACCCAGTACTTC
TRBV4-1	few	14	-	TRBJ1-1	CASNSAGLNTEAFF	TGCGCCAGTAATAGTGCCGGCTTGAACACTGAAGCTTTCTTT
TRBV12-3/TRBV12-4	many	15	-	TRBJ2-1	CASSPQRVTYNEQFF	TGTGCCAGCAGTCCCCAGCGAGTGACCTACAATGAGCAGTTCTTC
TRBV10-3	few	14	-	TRBJ1-6	CAISLQGKDSPLHF	TGTGCCATCAGCCTACAGGGAAAGGATTCACCCCTCCACTTT
TRBV6-5	few	16	TRBD2	TRBJ2-5	CASSLGTSGPGRTQYF	TGTGCCAGCAGTTTGGGGACTAGCGGTCCCGGGAGGACCCAGTACTTC
TRBV28	few	15	TRBD1	TRBJ1-2	CGTGENSGPNYGYTF	TGTGGGACAGGCGAGAATTCTGGGCCAAACTATGGCTACACCTTC
TRBV11-2	few	17	TRBD2	TRBJ2-3	CASSVSRTSGSTDTQYF	TGTGCCAGCAGCGTGTCTCGGACTAGCGGGAGCACAGATACGCAGTATTTT
TRBV6-2/TRBV6-3	-	14	-	TRBJ1-5	CAGGSPGEIQPQHF	TGTGCCGGCGGGTCTCCAGGGGAGATTCAGCCCCAGCATTTT
TRBV7-9	-	15	-	TRBJ2-2	CASSPTTELTGELFF	TGTGCCAGCAGCCCCACTACAGAACTCACCGGGGAGCTGTTTTTT
TRBV19	few	13	-	TRBJ2-5	CASSYGQFETQYF	TGTGCCAGTAGTTACGGACAGTTTGAGACCCAGTACTTC
TRBV4-1	few	19	TRBD2	TRBJ2-1	CASSQEGTSGGPFYNEQFF	TGCGCCAGCAGCCAAGAAGGAACCAGCGGGGGGCCTTTCTACAATGAGCAGTTCTTC
TRBV10-3	-	16	-	TRBJ2-3	CAISESGRGNTDTQYF	TGTGCCATCAGTGAGTCGGGACGGGGTAACACAGATACGCAGTATTTT
TRBV28	few	16	-	TRBJ1-4	CASSLAAGSLNEKLFF	TGTGCCAGCAGTCTCGCAGCCGGAAGTCTTAATGAAAAACTGTTTTTT
TRBV12-3/TRBV12-4	-	17	TRBD2	TRBJ2-3	CTCCPTTSGGSGDTQYF	TGTACCTGCTGTCCTACAACTAGCGGGGGATCAGGGGATACGCAGTATTTT
TRBV20-1	-	16	-	TRBJ2-7	CSARNTGTSGRVEQYF	TGCAGTGCTAGAAATACCGGGACCTCCGGTCGGGTGGAGCAGTACTTC
TRBV11-2	-	15	TRBD2	TRBJ2-1	CASSLVGLVGDEQFF	TGTGCCAGCAGCTTAGTGGGACTAGTGGGCGATGAGCAGTTCTTC
TRBV7-9	few	11	-	TRBJ1-2	CASSGDPGYTF	TGTGCCAGCAGCGGAGACCCTGGCTACACCTTC
TRBV20-1	-	17	-	TRBJ2-3	CSARALGGGPSTDTQYF	TGCAGTGCTAGAGCCCTAGGAGGGGGGCCTAGCACAGATACGCAGTATTTT
TRBV6-1	-	11	TRBD2	TRBJ2-1	CAGRTRHEQFF	TGTGCCGGGCGGACTAGGCATGAGCAGTTCTTC
TRBV28	-	14	-	TRBJ1-2	CASSRGGTNYGYTF	TGTGCCAGCAGTCGAGGGGGGACTAACTATGGCTACACCTTC
TRBV11-2	-	17	-	TRBJ1-3	CASSLALAAYSGNTIYF	TGTGCCAGCAGCTTAGCCTTGGCAGCTTACTCTGGAAACACCATATATTTT
TRBV12-3/TRBV12-4	few	14	-	TRBJ1-2	CASFGRNPRRGYTF	TGTGCCAGCTTTGGACGCAACCCCAGGCGAGGCTACACCTTC
TRBV12-3/TRBV12-4	-	15	-	TRBJ2-3	CASSSYPGDTDTQYF	TGTGCCAGCAGTTCATACCCAGGGGATACAGATACGCAGTATTTT
TRBV4-2	few	16	TRBD2	TRBJ2-2	CASSLLAGQNTGELFF	TGTGCCAGCAGCTTACTAGCGGGACAGAACACCGGGGAGCTGTTTTTT
TRBV6-6	-	12	-	TRBJ2-2	CASQFNTGELFF	TGTGCCAGCCAATTTAACACCGGGGAGCTGTTTTTT
TRBV29-1	few	15	TRBD2	TRBJ2-3	CSVDARLATTDTQYF	TGCAGCGTTGATGCGAGACTAGCGACGACAGATACGCAGTATTTT
TRBV2	-	15	TRBD1	TRBJ2-2	CASRTDRAHTGELFF	TGTGCCAGCAGAACGGACAGGGCGCACACCGGGGAGCTGTTTTTT
TRBV5-1	-	14	-	TRBJ2-5	CASSSEGYRETQYF	TGCGCCAGCAGTTCCGAGGGTTATCGGGAGACCCAGTACTTC
TRBV24-1	-	15	-	TRBJ2-1	CATSDVVDSGNEQFF	TGTGCCACCAGTGATGTTGTAGACAGCGGCAATGAGCAGTTCTTC
TRBV7-8	many	15	-	TRBJ1-1	CASSTPLSPNTEAFF	TGTGCCAGCAGCACACCACTGTCCCCAAACACTGAAGCTTTCTTT
TRBV5-1	-	19	TRBD2	TRBJ2-7	CASSLMGDLSGKSTHEQYF	TGCGCCAGCAGCTTGATGGGCGACTTGAGCGGGAAGTCTACCCACGAGCAGTACTTC
TRBV5-1	many	15	-	TRBJ2-5	CASSLSPGSQETQYF	TGCGCCAGCAGCTTGAGTCCGGGCAGCCAAGAGACCCAGTACTTC
TRBV10-3	-	15	-	TRBJ2-5	CAISGGDSHPTTQYF	TGTGCCATCAGTGGCGGAGACTCGCATCCTACGACCCAGTACTTC
TRBV19	-	14	-	TRBJ1-1	CASSRTVSNTEAFF	TGTGCCAGTAGTCGGACAGTTTCGAACACTGAAGCTTTCTTT
TRBV14	-	16	-	TRBJ1-5	CASSYDGVWSNQPQHF	TGTGCCAGCAGTTATGACGGGGTGTGGAGCAATCAGCCCCAGCATTTT
TRBV5-1	-	19	TRBD2	TRBJ2-2	CASSSFSGRAESNTGELFF	TGCGCCAGCAGCTCCTTTAGCGGGAGGGCCGAGTCGAACACCGGGGAGCTGTTTTTT
TRBV10-3	many	12	-	TRBJ2-7	CAISSQRYEQYF	TGTGCCATCAGTTCACAGAGGTACGAGCAGTACTTC
TRBV12-3/TRBV12-4	few	19	TRBD2	TRBJ2-3	CASSLALKPSGRTLDTQYF	TGTGCCAGCAGTTTAGCGCTAAAGCCTAGCGGGAGGACTTTAGATACGCAGTATTTT
TRBV27	few	18	TRBD2	TRBJ2-7	CASSPTSGRAKSPYEQYF	TGTGCCAGCAGTCCAACTAGCGGGAGGGCCAAGAGCCCCTACGAGCAGTACTTC
TRBV2	-	14	-	TRBJ2-3	CASSDGRGPDTQYF	TGTGCCAGCAGTGACGGGCGGGGACCAGATACGCAGTATTTT
TRBV7-8	-	14	-	TRBJ2-5	CASSLVIGEETQYF	TGTGCCAGCAGCTTAGTAATAGGGGAAGAGACCCAGTACTTC
TRBV20-1	few	19	TRBD2	TRBJ2-7	CSARPPLGGSAHPHYEQYF	TGCAGTGCTAGACCCCCCCTTGGCGGGAGCGCCCACCCACACTACGAGCAGTACTTC
TRBV3-1	many	14	-	TRBJ1-3	CASSQDGSGNTIYF	TGTGCCAGCAGCCAAGATGGTAGTGGAAACACCATATATTTT
TRBV20-1	few	13	TRBD2	TRBJ2-5	CSAVRGVQETQYF	TGCAGTGCTGTCCGGGGGGTTCAAGAGACCCAGTACTTC
TRBV18	-	17	TRBD2	TRBJ2-3	CASSPGVAGDRTDTQYF	TGTGCCAGCTCACCAGGGGTAGCGGGCGACCGCACAGATACGCAGTATTTT
TRBV10-3	-	14	TRBD2	TRBJ2-1	CAISAGTTYNEQFF	TGTGCCATCAGTGCCGGGACTACATACAATGAGCAGTTCTTC
TRBV6-1	-	14	-	TRBJ2-7	CASSDVTSAYEQYF	TGTGCCAGCAGTGATGTGACTAGTGCCTACGAGCAGTACTTC
TRBV20-1	few	13	-	TRBJ2-1	CSAIGPGRDEQFF	TGCAGTGCAATAGGACCCGGACGAGATGAGCAGTTCTTC
TRBV12-3/TRBV12-4	many	13	-	TRBJ2-5	CASSPGQVETQYF	TGTGCCAGCAGTCCGGGACAAGTGGAGACCCAGTACTTC
TRBV19	-	14	-	TRBJ2-6	CASSAGGWANVLTF	TGTGCCAGTAGTGCAGGTGGTTGGGCCAACGTCCTGACTTTC
TRBV20-1	-	16	TRBD1	TRBJ1-1	CSARSPGQGANTEAFF	TGCAGTGCTAGGAGTCCAGGACAGGGTGCGAACACTGAAGCTTTCTTT
TRBV7-9	many	15	TRBD2	TRBJ2-7	CASSSTSGRTYEQYF	TGTGCCAGCAGCTCAACTAGCGGGAGGACCTACGAGCAGTACTTC
TRBV12-3/TRBV12-4	few	13	-	TRBJ1-4	CASSFARNEKLFF	TGTGCCAGCAGTTTTGCCAGGAATGAAAAACTGTTTTTT
TRBV9	few	17	TRBD2	TRBJ2-5	CASSVGSATSGQETQYF	TGTGCCAGCAGCGTAGGGTCAGCGACTAGCGGCCAAGAGACCCAGTACTTC
TRBV27	-	15	-	TRBJ2-5	CASSSTPGSGETQYF	TGTGCCAGCAGTTCTACCCCAGGGTCTGGGGAGACCCAGTACTTC
TRBV29-1	-	13	-	TRBJ1-1	CSVSTTMNTEAFF	TGCAGCGTTTCGACAACCATGAACACTGAAGCTTTCTTT